This is a list of T cell receptor beta chains from one sample in a study of T cell responses to AZD1222 COVID-19 vaccine. Sequencing used immunoSEQ multiplex PCR; TCRdb keeps in-frame clones, though not all of them. Altogether under 85,000 clones are present, 90% being singletons, with the ten largest covering around 3.2%. The sample in question was peripheral blood, obtained 28 days after the second AZD1222 dose. Every receptor here comes from an adult who received the AZD1222 COVID-19 vaccine. Each CDR3 is given with its conserved first and last residue. Fields, in order: V gene, J gene, D gene, clone size, CDR3 protein, CDR3 DNA. A D gene is named only where the DNA matches it firmly. Only part of the rows carry a size: once, few, many, or a class if the clone is expanded.

TRBV15	TRBJ1-2	TRBD1	NA	CATSRDLSRGQGYTF	TGTGCCACCAGCAGAGACCTGTCCAGGGGGCAAGGCTACACCTTC
TRBV9	TRBJ2-1	TRBD2	NA	CASSVRLADYNEQFF	TGTGCCAGCAGCGTAAGGCTAGCGGATTACAATGAGCAGTTCTTC
TRBV7-8	TRBJ2-2	NA	once	CASSGTVVTGELFF	TGTGCCAGCAGCGGGACGGTCGTCACCGGGGAGCTGTTTTTT
TRBV20-1	TRBJ1-2	NA	NA	CSASLAALNVYGYTF	TGCAGTGCTAGTTTGGCGGCCCTAAATGTCTATGGCTACACCTTC
TRBV7-3	TRBJ2-5	NA	NA	CASSQTPGLEETQYF	TGTGCCAGCAGCCAAACTCCGGGCCTGGAAGAGACCCAGTACTTC
TRBV6-5	TRBJ1-2	NA	once	CASSPDGANYGYTF	TGTGCCAGCAGTCCGGACGGAGCTAACTATGGCTACACCTTC
TRBV6-1	TRBJ1-2	NA	few	CASSEIADYGYTF	TGTGCCAGCAGTGAAATTGCTGACTATGGCTACACCTTC
TRBV10-3	TRBJ1-1	NA	NA	CAIKGGNTEAFF	TGTGCCATCAAGGGGGGGAACACTGAAGCTTTCTTT
TRBV11-3	TRBJ2-1	NA	once	CASSLGGRLNEQFF	TGTGCCAGCAGCTTAGGAGGTAGATTGAATGAGCAGTTCTTC
TRBV29-1	TRBJ1-1	TRBD1	NA	CSARQGDVTEAFF	TGCAGCGCTAGACAGGGGGACGTCACTGAAGCTTTCTTT
TRBV7-9	TRBJ2-7	TRBD1	NA	CASSPRPGQGAEQYF	TGTGCCAGCAGCCCGCGACCGGGACAGGGGGCCGAGCAGTACTTC
TRBV23-1	TRBJ2-7	TRBD1	NA	CASSQPTGVGYEQYF	TGCGCCAGCAGTCAACCAACAGGGGTAGGTTACGAGCAGTACTTC
TRBV27	TRBJ1-6	NA	NA	CASSWDRGNSPLHF	TGTGCCAGCAGTTGGGATCGAGGGAATTCACCCCTCCACTTT
TRBV9	TRBJ2-2	NA	NA	CASSVVLVGGELFF	TGTGCCAGCAGCGTAGTATTAGTCGGCGGGGAGCTGTTTTTT